Presented here are 14 T cell receptor beta chains from one specimen sequenced in a study of follicular helper T cells after annual influenza vaccination. Measured with immunoSEQ multiplex PCR; TCRdb has only the in-frame clones, and not every one. Of approximately 7,400 clones listed, 83% are singletons. Time point meaning: 2014-2015 season, 7 days after vaccination. The sample here was CXCR5+ CD38- circulating T follicular helper cells from blood, taken 7 days after influenza vaccination. Subset in this sample: circulating Tfh, non-naive CD4+CXCR5+PD-1+ (ICOS+CD38+ or ICOS-CD38-). Receptor source: an adult who received the influenza vaccine.

V usage is TRBV18 and J usage is TRBJ1-1; D unclear. V lost 2 bases, J lost 4 bases, and 8 bases lay in between. This CDR3 is 13 amino acids long. Germline lookup yields CDR1 KGHSH and CDR2 LQKENI. The CDR3: CASSPMRSTEAFF. In nucleotides, the CDR3 is TGTGCCAGCTCACCAATGAGGAGCACTGAAGCTTTCTTT.

The chain combines TRBV5-1 with TRBJ1-2; the D is unclear. Germline-derived CDR1 and CDR2 are SGHRS and YFSETQ. The CDR3 runs to 15 residues. V lost 1 base and J 4 bases, leaving 14 bases between the germline ends. The CDR3 protein is CASSLQERGGYGYTF. In DNA, the CDR3 is TGCGCCAGCAGCTTGCAGGAACGGGGAGGCTATGGCTACACCTTC.

The table lists this clone with a count of one. The chain has TRBV7-8 and TRBJ1-1, with 7 bases fitting TRBD1. The CDR3 has 13 residues. After removal of 2 bases from V and 5 bases from J, the junction contained 2 bases not matched to a gene. The germline gives CDR1 SGHVS, CDR2 FQNEAQ. CDR3 loop: CASSLTGETEAFF. CDR3 nucleotide sequence: TGTGCCAGCAGCTTAACAGGGGAGACTGAAGCTTTCTTT.

This CDR3 reads CASSLAVADQETQYF. CDR3 DNA sequence: TGTGCCAGCAGCTTGGCGGTAGCGGACCAAGAGACCCAGTACTTC. V gene TRBV5-4 combines with J gene TRBJ2-5; a weak D match, TRBD2 (6 bases). This CDR3 is built from 15 residues. The germline V gene encodes CDR1 SGHNT and CDR2 YYREEE (reference sequence). Between the trimmed V and J ends, which lost 0 bases and 0 bases, there was a span of 9 bases.

The genes are TRBV29-1 and TRBJ2-1; TRBD2 aligns across 9 bases. V gave up 7 bases and J gave up 4 bases; unmatched junction bases: 14. Per the germline V gene, CDR1 is SQVTM and CDR2 is ANQGSEA. CDR3 size: 16 residues. CDR3 sequence reads: CSASSLYSGGYNEQFF. Written as DNA, the CDR3 is TGCAGCGCCTCGAGTTTATACAGCGGGGGGTACAATGAGCAGTTCTTC.

The J gene is TRBJ2-2, the V gene TRBV7-8; D unclear. Germline assignment: CDR1 SGHVS and CDR2 FQNEAQ. The germline V and J ends were trimmed by 7 bases and 4 bases, with 16 bases remaining between them. The CDR3 sequence is 15 residues long. CDR3 amino acids: CASTPNGVATGELFF. CDR3 DNA sequence: TGTGCCAGCACCCCCAACGGAGTAGCCACCGGGGAGCTGTTTTTT.

The rearrangement joins TRBV14 to TRBJ2-3, with 7 bases identical to TRBD2. The ends lost 1 base at V and 8 bases at J; junction bases unmatched: 12. Germline lookup yields CDR1 SGHDN and CDR2 FVKESK. The CDR3 sequence is 16 residues long. CDR3 loop: CASSQVGGGGFGTQYF. DNA for the CDR3: TGTGCCAGCAGCCAAGTCGGCGGGGGAGGTTTTGGTACGCAGTATTTT.

This chain uses TRBV5-4 with TRBJ2-6; D is uncertain. Germline-derived CDR1 and CDR2 are SGHNT and YYREEE (reference sequence). The CDR3 has 18 amino acids. Trimming removed 6 bases at V and 5 bases at J, with 24 bases between. The DNA for the CDR3 is TGTGCCAGCATAGGATGCGTAACCAGACAAAGTCGGGCCAACGTCCTGACTTTC. Translated: CASIGCVTRQSRANVLTF.

CDR3 sequence: CASRRQTGFYEQYF. CDR3 sequence (DNA): TGTGCCAGCAGGAGACAGACAGGGTTCTACGAGCAGTACTTC. The rearrangement uses TRBV6-5 and TRBJ2-7, with 7 positions matching TRBD1. CDR1 is MNHEY, CDR2 SVGAGI, per germline. Losses at the gene ends were 6 bases for V and 3 bases for J; bases not matched to a gene: 8. The CDR3 loop spans 14 amino acids.

This chain connects TRBV19 to TRBJ2-7; D perhaps matches TRBD1 (6 bases). Trimming took off 5 bases at V and 3 bases at J, with 11 bases between the two ends. CDR1 and CDR2 from the germline V gene are LNHDA and SQIVND (reference sequence). The length of the CDR3 is 13 residues. CDR3 protein: CASSPTGNYEQYF. The CDR3 bases are TGTGCCAGTAGTCCGACAGGAAACTACGAGCAGTACTTC.

The DNA for the CDR3 is TGTGCCAGCGCTGGGACAGGGGGGGGGAGCAATCAGCCCCAGCATTTT. As protein: CASAGTGGGSNQPQHF. The rearrangement joins TRBV7-2 to TRBJ1-5; 11 bases are shared with TRBD1. V was pared by 8 bases and J by 1 base, with 7 bases of the junction left unmatched. This CDR3 has 16 residues. Per germline, CDR1 SGHTA and CDR2 FQGNSA.

The V call is TRBV30, the J call TRBJ1-6; no reliable D call. The CDR3 is made up of 13 amino acids. Germline CDR1 and CDR2: GTSNPN and SVGIG (reference sequence). Between the trimmed V and J ends, which lost 7 bases and 7 bases, there was a span of 14 bases. The CDR3 sequence: CASAGRQNSPLHF. In nucleotides, the CDR3 is TGTGCCTCCGCAGGACGGCAGAATTCACCCCTCCACTTT.

This clone is a singleton in its sample. The rearrangement links TRBV13 to TRBJ2-3, with TRBD2 matching over 10 bases. The V gene end was trimmed by 5 bases and the J gene end by 4 bases; junction bases not matched to a gene: 9. Germline V gene lookup returns CDR1 PRHDT and CDR2 FYEKMQ (reference sequence). The CDR3 contains 16 residues. In DNA form, the CDR3 reads TGTGCCAGCAGCCCTAAGCGGGGGGGCCGCGCAGATACGCAGTATTTT. Translation gives CASSPKRGGRADTQYF.

The chain joins TRBV18 to TRBJ1-1, with D unresolved. The CDR3 has 13 residues. Trimming took 3 bases from V and 4 from J, leaving 9 bases between them. The germline V gene has CDR1 KGHSH and CDR2 LQKENI. The CDR3 coding sequence is TGTGCCAGCTCACCGGGGAGGACCACTGAAGCTTTCTTT. This translates into CASSPGRTTEAFF.